This TCR beta chain was sequenced during a study of shared clonotypes between healthy human individuals. Cells designated naive CD8 were CD45RO-negative and were positively selected for CCR7, with terminally differentiated effector memory CD45RA+ cells excluded. The CDR3 loop spans 16 amino acids. V shed 0 bases and J shed 2 bases, with 13 bases lying between them. Germline assignment: CDR1 SEHNR and CDR2 FQNEAQ (reference sequence). Some clones are missing from TCRdb's copy, which holds only in-frame ones; the method was immunoSEQ multiplex PCR. This sample has millions of clones; approximately 94% occur once, and the top ten carry 0.9% to 1.4%.

This clonotype was obtained from a man between 18 and 35 years old in good health. The sequenced material came from naive CD8+ T cells sorted from blood. The rearrangement links TRBV7-9 to TRBJ2-5; D possibly corresponds to TRBD2 (5 bases). CDR3 amino acids: CASSLASGTIQETQYF. In DNA form, the CDR3 reads TGTGCCAGCAGCTTAGCGAGCGGCACGATACAAGAGACCCAGTACTTC.